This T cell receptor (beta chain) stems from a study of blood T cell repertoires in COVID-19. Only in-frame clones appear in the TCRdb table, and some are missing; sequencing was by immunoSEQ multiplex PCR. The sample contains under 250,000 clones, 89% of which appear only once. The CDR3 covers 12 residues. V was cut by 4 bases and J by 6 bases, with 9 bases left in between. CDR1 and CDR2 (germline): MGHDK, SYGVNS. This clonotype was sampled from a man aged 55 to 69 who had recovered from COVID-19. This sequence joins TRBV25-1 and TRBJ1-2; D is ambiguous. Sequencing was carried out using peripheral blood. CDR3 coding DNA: TGTGCCAGCAGTGGGGCCCCTCATGGCTACACCTTC. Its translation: CASSGAPHGYTF.